This T cell receptor (beta chain) was obtained from a study of cytomegalovirus exposure and HLA in healthy donors. Whole-study findings and limits: Immune exposure information available was restricted to CMV serostatus. While the bulk of TCR sequences proved rare, some public TCRs turned up in many donors.

About this clone: Its specificity is unknown.

Researchers ran the PCR with 60 Vbeta and 13 Jbeta primers. Data came from immunoSEQ multiplex PCR; TCRdb stores just in-frame clones and leaves some out. The profile shows 100,000 to 150,000 clones, 70% to 80% of them singletons. The CDR3 has 15 residues. The V and J ends lost 7 bases and 7 bases, in that order; junction bases with no gene match: 15. CDR1 and CDR2 from the germline V gene are ENHRY and SYGVKD. This clonotype originated in an older woman in good health and CMV-seronegative. Sequenced sample: PBMCs. The chain carries TRBV10-3 and TRBJ1-2; 7 bases match TRBD1. CDR3 in DNA: TGTGCCATCACCCAATATGCGGGACAGAGTCCTGGCTACACCTTC. Encoded protein: CAITQYAGQSPGYTF.